This T cell receptor beta chain stems from a study of T cells after posttransplantation cyclophosphamide. CDR3 size: 16 residues. V was shortened by 6 bases and J by 5 bases, with 20 bases between the two germline ends. Germline V CDR1 and CDR2: LNHDA, SQIVND (reference sequence). The protocol was immunoSEQ multiplex PCR, while the TCRdb copy is restricted to in-frame clones and leaves out a portion. This sample has over 35,000 clones, each found more than once. This clone was counted many times. Its antigen remains unidentified. Findings of the study overall: After PTCy, TRB diversity resembled that of CNI/methotrexate controls. Later post-transplant blood repertoires were often dominated by donor CD8+ memory clones.

The sequence was obtained from a man aged 50-60 years in good health, CMV-negative, and a related stem cell transplant donor. Sequencing input: PBMCs. This chain joins TRBV19 and TRBJ1-5; possibly TRBD1 for D (5 bases). CDR3 region: CASRSSDTETHQPQHF. The CDR3 DNA follows: TGTGCCAGTAGATCCTCGGACACCGAGACGCATCAGCCCCAGCATTTT.